This TCR beta chain is drawn from a study of beta chain features in type 1 diabetes. This clone was seen a few times. Its antigen is currently unknown. Trimming took off 1 base at V and 4 bases at J, with 2 bases between the two ends. The CDR3 spans 11 residues. Germline assignment: CDR1 SGDLS and CDR2 YYNGEE. The sequenced template was cDNA made from the entire isolated RNA. Some clones are missing from TCRdb's copy, which holds only in-frame ones; the method was immunoSEQ multiplex PCR. The data contain about 150,000 clones, roughly 11% of them singletons. Study findings and constraints: cDNA-based sequencing might over-represent cells highly expressing TCR.

The chain employs TRBV9 and TRBJ2-5, with D unresolved. Sequenced: central memory CD4+ T cells from blood. This TCR came from a man aged 18 to 29 in good health. CDR3 bases: TGTGCCAGCAGCGTAACAGAGACCCAGTACTTC. This translates into CASSVTETQYF.